A single T cell receptor (beta chain) is shown here with its context. Its cognate antigen is unknown. This sample is part of a study of PD-1 blockade in classical Hodgkin lymphoma. Trimming removed 4 bases from V and 7 bases from J, with 18 bases in between. The CDR3 has 15 amino acids. Germline CDR1 is SGHDT and CDR2 is YYEEEE. General study results and limits: Those achieving complete response showed baseline diversity like newly diagnosed patients.

Time point reported: cycle 4 day 1 (C4D1), after 6 weeks of nivolumab. Every single patient, without exception, relapsed after autologous stem cell transplantation, and brentuximab vedotin exposure varied. The table came from immunoSEQ multiplex PCR; TCRdb's copy has only in-frame clones and leaves some out. The repertoire has around 60,000 clones, roughly 92% of them found once; the top ten carry more than 7.5%. This specimen was peripheral blood mononuclear cells (PBMCs), taken before the fourth cycle of nivolumab. The receptor was derived from a human donor with classical Hodgkin lymphoma. The chain combines TRBV5-6 with TRBJ2-1; tentatively, D is TRBD2 (6 bases). The chain's CDR3 is CASSRGTSSRNEQFF. The DNA of the CDR3 is TGTGCCAGCAGCCGGGGGACTTCCTCTAGGAATGAGCAGTTCTTC.